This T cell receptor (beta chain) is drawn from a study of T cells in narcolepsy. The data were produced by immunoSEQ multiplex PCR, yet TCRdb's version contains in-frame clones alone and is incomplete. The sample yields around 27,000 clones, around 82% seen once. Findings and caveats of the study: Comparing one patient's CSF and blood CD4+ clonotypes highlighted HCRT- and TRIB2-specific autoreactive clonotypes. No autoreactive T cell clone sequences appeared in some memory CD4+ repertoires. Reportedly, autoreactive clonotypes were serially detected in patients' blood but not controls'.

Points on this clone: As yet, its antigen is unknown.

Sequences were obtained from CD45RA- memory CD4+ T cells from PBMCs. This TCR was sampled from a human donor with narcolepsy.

CDR3 sequence: CASSLWSLAGGPGELFF. The CDR3 bases are TGTGCCAGCAGTTTATGGAGTCTAGCGGGAGGGCCCGGGGAGCTGTTTTTT. V gene TRBV28 combines with J gene TRBJ2-2; 12 positions match TRBD2. The CDR3 loop spans 17 amino acids. The germline V gene encodes CDR1 MDHEN and CDR2 SYDVKM. Trimming cost V 0 bases and J 6 bases; bases outside gene matches: 5.